These 19 T cell receptor beta chains originate from one sample sequenced in a study of T cell responses to AZD1222 COVID-19 vaccine. Profiled with immunoSEQ multiplex PCR; TCRdb holds only in-frame clones, not every one. This table holds fewer than 85,000 clones, around 91% found once. This specimen was peripheral blood, taken on day 0 of AZD1222 vaccination. The origin of the receptors is an adult in good health.

V gene TRBV7-2 combines with J gene TRBJ2-2, with 7 positions matching TRBD2. J gave up 2 bases and V 2 bases, and 5 bases lay outside the gene matches. Looked up from germline, CDR1 is SGHTA and CDR2 is FQGNSA. There are 16 residues in the CDR3. The CDR3 nucleotides are TGTGCCAGCAGCTTACTTCGGGGGGACAACACCGGGGAGCTGTTTTTT. Protein product: CASSLLRGDNTGELFF.

The chain has TRBV18 and TRBJ1-1, with D possibly matching TRBD1 (5 bases). Germline loops: CDR1 KGHSH, CDR2 LQKENI. Between the trimmed V and J ends, which lost 8 bases and 3 bases, there was a span of 16 bases. This CDR3 is built from 14 residues. The CDR3 nucleotides read TGTGCCAGCACCTGGGGGGTATGGGACACTGAAGCTTTCTTT. This codes for CASTWGVWDTEAFF.

The chain is built from TRBV7-9 and TRBJ1-1; the match to TRBD1 covers 7 bases. With V trimmed by 3 bases and J by 4 bases, 8 bases remained unmatched. Germline lookup yields CDR1 SEHNR and CDR2 FQNEAQ (reference sequence). The CDR3 extends over 15 amino acids. CDR3 DNA sequence: TGTGCCAGCAGCTTGTCAGGGGGATCTACCACTGAAGCTTTCTTT. Protein sequence: CASSLSGGSTTEAFF.

The V gene is TRBV2, the J gene TRBJ2-7; unclear D gene. Per the germline V gene, CDR1 is SNHLY and CDR2 is FYNNEI. Trimming took 3 bases from V and 3 from J, leaving 6 bases between them. There are 12 residues in the CDR3. The CDR3 coding sequence is TGTGCCAGCAGTGACGACGGCTACGAGCAGTACTTC. Residues: CASSDDGYEQYF.

This sequence joins TRBV7-2 and TRBJ2-3, with 9 bases that match TRBD2. The J segment lost 1 base and the V segment lost 6 bases, leaving 11 bases of the junction unmatched. Germline assignment: CDR1 SGHTA and CDR2 FQGNSA. The CDR3 contains 17 residues. The DNA of the CDR3 is TGTGCCAGCAGTCCGCGCCCTAGCGGGATTCGCACAGATACGCAGTATTTT. Translation: CASSPRPSGIRTDTQYF.

This clone was seen a single time. The V and J genes are TRBV7-9 and TRBJ1-2, with D hard to call. CDR1 is SEHNR and CDR2 is FQNEAQ in the germline V gene (reference sequence). This CDR3 has 11 amino acids. The V end was cut by 5 bases, the J end by 8 bases, with 9 bases between. The CDR3 reads CASSATGGYTF. DNA for the CDR3: TGTGCCAGCAGCGCCACGGGAGGCTACACCTTC.

V gene TRBV6-5 combines with J gene TRBJ1-1; unclear D gene. V lost 0 bases, J lost 0 bases, and 11 bases lay in between. Germline CDR1 and CDR2: MNHEY and SVGAGI. The CDR3 is 16 amino acids. The CDR3 loop reads CASSYSIFRLNTEAFF. The CDR3 DNA reads as TGTGCCAGCAGTTACTCGATCTTTCGATTGAACACTGAAGCTTTCTTT.

The V call is TRBV4-2, the J call TRBJ1-4; D not resolved. Germline V lookup: CDR1 LGHNA, CDR2 YNFKEQ. This CDR3 region has 15 residues. The V gene lost 1 base and the J gene lost 5 bases, with 11 bases spanning the gap. This chain's CDR3 is CASSQAYGVNEKLFF. For the CDR3, the DNA is TGTGCCAGCAGCCAAGCGTACGGGGTCAATGAAAAACTGTTTTTT.

This clone turned up a few times. The chain carries TRBV7-2 and TRBJ1-6; D is possibly TRBD1 (5 bases). CDR3 length: 15 residues. From germline, CDR1 is SGHTA and CDR2 FQGNSA. V lost 5 bases and J 14 bases, leaving 22 bases between the germline ends. The CDR3 DNA reads TGTGCCAGCAGCATCAACACGGGGCCGGCTATGGCCCTCCACTTT. Amino acid sequence: CASSINTGPAMALHF.

The chain employs TRBV5-1 and TRBJ2-1, with TRBD1 as a possible D gene (5 bases). This CDR3 comprises 16 residues. V lost 4 bases and J lost 7, with 21 bases in between. Germline assignment: CDR1 SGHRS and CDR2 YFSETQ. CDR3 residues: CASSQEQAARANEQFF. The CDR3 nucleotides are TGCGCCAGCAGCCAGGAACAGGCTGCCCGGGCAAATGAGCAGTTCTTC.

This clone has a single count. The chain uses TRBV7-9 and TRBJ2-1; 8 nucleotides line up with TRBD2. The length of the CDR3 is 16 residues. V lost 0 bases to trimming and J lost 3 bases; unmatched junction nucleotides: 4. Germline V lookup: CDR1 SEHNR, CDR2 FQNEAQ (reference sequence). DNA of the CDR3: TGTGCCAGCAGCTTAGCCGGGAGGGCCGGCTACAATGAGCAGTTCTTC. This codes for CASSLAGRAGYNEQFF. Variable domain in full (rest from reference TRBV7-9 and TRBJ2-1): DTGVSQNPRHKITKRGQNVTFRCDPISEHNRLYWYRQTLGQGPEFLTYFQNEAQLEKSRLLSDRFSAERPKGSFSTLEIQRTEQGDSAMYLCASSLAGRAGYNEQFFGPGTRLTVL.

This chain joins TRBV7-2 and TRBJ2-5, with 12 bases matching TRBD2. Germline lookup yields CDR1 SGHTA and CDR2 FQGNSA. The V and J ends lost 5 bases and 5 bases, in that order; junction bases with no gene match: 9. This CDR3 region has 16 residues. The CDR3 sequence: CASSLLAGGPSETQYF. As DNA, the CDR3 is TGTGCCAGCAGCCTGCTAGCGGGAGGGCCTTCCGAGACCCAGTACTTC.

This chain links TRBV5-4 with TRBJ1-6; TRBD1 agrees at 7 bases. V lost 4 bases and J lost 0; bases outside the gene matches: 4. Germline V gene data show CDR1 as SGHNT and CDR2 as YYREEE (reference sequence). CDR3 length equals 16 residues. CDR3 nucleotides: TGTGCCAGCAGCACGGGACAGAGCTCCTATAATTCACCCCTCCACTTT. It encodes CASSTGQSSYNSPLHF.

The V call is TRBV2, the J call TRBJ2-2, with D possibly matching TRBD1 (6 bases). V was trimmed by 6 bases and J by 0 bases, leaving 11 bases between them. The CDR3 sequence is 15 residues long. Germline V gene lookup returns CDR1 SNHLY and CDR2 FYNNEI. The CDR3 region has the DNA TGTGCCAGCAGGAGGGACATTGCGAACACCGGGGAGCTGTTTTTT. Protein product: CASRRDIANTGELFF. The full variable domain, with the rest looked up from reference TRBV2 and TRBJ2-2, is EPEVTQTPSHQVTQMGQEVILRCVPISNHLYFYWYRQILGQKVEFLVSFYNNEISEKSEIFDDQFSVERPDGSNFTLKIRSTKLEDSAMYFCASRRDIANTGELFFGEGSRLTVL.

V usage is TRBV6-5 and J usage is TRBJ2-2, with no clear D. V was cut by 0 bases and J by 3 bases, with 5 bases left in between. The V gene's germline CDR1 is MNHEY and CDR2 SVGAGI. This CDR3 is 14 amino acids long. CDR3 sequence reads: CASSYSADTGELFF. Here the CDR3 DNA reads TGTGCCAGCAGTTACTCTGCGGACACCGGGGAGCTGTTTTTT.

This clone was seen only once. CDR3 sequence reads: CASSFSQVAYYGYTF. CDR3 DNA sequence: TGTGCCAGCAGTTTCTCGCAAGTTGCCTACTATGGCTACACCTTC. J is TRBJ1-2 and V is TRBV28; D not resolved. V lost 3 bases and J lost 3, with 14 bases in between. CDR1 MDHEN and CDR2 SYDVKM come from the germline V gene. CDR3 length: 15 amino acids.

The chain has TRBV5-3 and TRBJ2-7; 11 bases map to TRBD1. TRBV5-3 is classed as an ORF, of uncertain function. This CDR3 comprises 19 residues. V lost 1 base and J lost 3; bases outside the gene matches: 15. CDR3 nucleotide sequence: TGTGCCAGAAGCTTGCTGTACCTTGACTCCGGGACAGGGGGCTACGAGCAGTACTTC. This gives the protein CARSLLYLDSGTGGYEQYF.

V and J are TRBV7-9 and TRBJ2-3, with D unresolved. Germline CDR1 and CDR2: SEHNR and FQNEAQ (reference sequence). The CDR3 has 14 amino acids. Trimming took off 3 bases at V and 0 bases at J, with 7 bases between the two ends. The CDR3: CASSFASSTDTQYF. The CDR3 bases are TGTGCCAGCAGCTTCGCGAGTAGCACAGATACGCAGTATTTT.

The rearrangement links TRBV7-2 to TRBJ2-2, with D possibly matching TRBD2 (6 bases). Trimming cost V 5 bases and J 8 bases, with 21 bases left between them. Germline V lookup: CDR1 SGHTA, CDR2 FQGNSA. The CDR3 contains 16 residues. As DNA, the CDR3 is TGTGCCAGCAGCCCGCGACTACGACTAGTTGGGGGGGAGCTGTTTTTT. This gives the protein CASSPRLRLVGGELFF.